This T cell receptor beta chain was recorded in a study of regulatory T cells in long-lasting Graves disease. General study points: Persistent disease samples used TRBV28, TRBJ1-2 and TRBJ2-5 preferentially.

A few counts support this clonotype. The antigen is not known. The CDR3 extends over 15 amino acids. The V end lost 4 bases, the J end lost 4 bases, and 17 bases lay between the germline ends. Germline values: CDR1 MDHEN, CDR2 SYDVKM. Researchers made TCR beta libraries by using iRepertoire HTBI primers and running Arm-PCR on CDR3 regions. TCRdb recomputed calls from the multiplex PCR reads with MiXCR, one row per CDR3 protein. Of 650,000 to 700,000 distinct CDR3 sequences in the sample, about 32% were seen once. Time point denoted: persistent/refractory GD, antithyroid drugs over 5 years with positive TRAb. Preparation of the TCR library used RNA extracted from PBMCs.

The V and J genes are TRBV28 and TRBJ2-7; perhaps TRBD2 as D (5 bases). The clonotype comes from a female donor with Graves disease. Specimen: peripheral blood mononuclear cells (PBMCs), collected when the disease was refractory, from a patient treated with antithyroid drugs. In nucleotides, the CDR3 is TGTGCCAGCAGTTCGCCTAGCCGGCCGGGGTACGAGCAGTACTTC. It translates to CASSSPSRPGYEQYF.